What follows describes a single TCR beta chain. Its antigen is not identified. These data originate in a study of cytomegalovirus exposure and HLA in healthy donors. Whole-study results and caveats: Earlier analysis found most TCR beta V segments productive about 87% or about 30% of the time. Association with HLA alleles at 0.05 false discovery rate was found for 15,000 or so TCR beta sequences in a later analysis. The records held CMV serostatus as the only immune exposure information.

Donors counted as nominally healthy when sampled, yet unrecorded immune exposures were likely. This CDR3 contains 13 residues. In germline, CDR1 is SQVTM, CDR2 ANQGSEA. The ends lost 5 bases at V and 2 bases at J; junction bases unmatched: 3. 13 Jbeta primers and 60 Vbeta primers were used for the PCR. TCRdb's table, derived via immunoSEQ multiplex PCR, lists solely in-frame clones and lacks some. The sample's table shows over 100,000 clones. This chain links TRBV29-1 with TRBJ2-1, with TRBD1 identical over 7 bases. This TCR was recovered from a woman aged 40 to 49 in good health and CMV-seropositive. The specimen sequenced was PBMCs. The CDR3 nucleotides are TGCAGCGTTTCCGGGACAGCCTACAATGAGCAGTTCTTC. It yields the protein CSVSGTAYNEQFF.